This T cell receptor (beta chain) was profiled in a study of blood T cell repertoires in COVID-19 (dated by TCRdb to the early 2020s). Regarding the study in general: Collaborator samples came from the United States, Italy and Spain and covered acute and convalescent phases of COVID-19. The prospective study material was composed of cDNA or gDNA derived from T cells, B-cell-depleted T cells, or PBMCs. The dataset comprised deeply sampled blood TCRbeta repertoires from subjects exposed to, actively infected with, or recovered from COVID-19. A freely available public database, intended as a resource for researchers studying the immune response to SARS-CoV-2, is where the repertoires were released. The samples were drawn from the first 160 participants of the ongoing ImmuneRACE study and from roughly 1,300 subjects provided by 6 global collaborators. A de-identified subject ID, COVID-19 status, age in years and sex were almost always included in the sample metadata. Where HLA class I and class II types were available, the types were taken from metadata supplied by the sample provider, not from assay-based typing.

Note on this clone: Its antigen is not yet known. No quality values exist for individual bases; no much larger clone is one base distant.

The investigation overall reported the following: Clinical and demographic metadata were provided uncurated, with the amount varying by source and participant.

One collaborating source in Seattle enrolled patients during active infection and followed them longitudinally through the course of disease. Each collaborating institution followed its own protocols to collect whole blood in K2EDTA tubes. Collaborator samples were shipped for TCRbeta analysis as frozen whole blood, isolated PBMCs, or DNA extracted from either sample type. The immunoSEQ Assay, a bias-controlled multiplex PCR, was used to amplify TCRbeta CDR3 regions from genomic DNA. Turning to the authors' computational methods: Within the assay, amplification of reference gene primers was used to estimate how many nucleated cells each sample contained. To quantify the absolute abundance of each unique TCRbeta CDR3 rearrangement, sequence reads were collapsed and filtered. For each sample, productive Simpson clonality was calculated as the square root of Simpson's diversity index across productive rearrangements. What TCRdb holds here is the immuneACCESS table cut down to in-frame rearrangements. Part of the clones is not present; checked against another copy, under half of the missing clones reflect an unresolved V gene, and the others are unexplained. The V and J calls and the clone size are those of that table, but D and trimming were determined from the DNA. The sample table contains 40,000 to 60,000 clones; only one count was recorded for over 80% of them. The leading ten clones occupy about 2% of the sample.

Source material: peripheral blood. The receptor's source is a woman at least 80 years old with COVID-19, enrolled during active disease.

CDR3 loop: CASSPRGTGARHEQFF. The DNA sequence is as follows: TGTGCCAGCAGCCCGCGTGGGACAGGTGCTAGGCATGAGCAGTTCTTC. The sequence is built from TRBV7-2 and TRBJ2-1; 8 central nucleotides agree with TRBD1. V is cut back by 5 bases and J by 8 bases, with 14 bases in the junction unmatched. The CDR3 contains 16 residues, cysteine and phenylalanine counted. The CDR3 DNA has 48 bases and is translated from base 1. From a lookup of the germline V gene, CDR1 and CDR2 are SGHTA and FQGNSA. With the portions outside the CDR3 filled from the reference TRBV7-2 and TRBJ2-1 genes, the complete variable region becomes GAGVSQSPSNKVTEKGKDVELRCDPISGHTALYWYRQSLGQGLEFLIYFQGNSAPDKSGLPSDRFSAERTGGSVSTLTIQRTQQEDSAVYLCASSPRGTGARHEQFFGPGTRLTVL.